The rows below give T cell receptor beta chains drawn from one sample of a study of immune heterogeneity within non-small cell lung tumors. In TCRdb, the multiplex PCR reads were re-called with MiXCR into one record per CDR3 protein. The table includes about 11,000 distinct CDR3 sequences, roughly 29% detected once. The source material was lung tumor tissue. The source of these receptors is a woman aged 60-75 years with non-small cell lung cancer. Both conserved end residues are part of each CDR3. A D gene is named only where the DNA matches it firmly. Clone size appears in some rows only: once, few, many, or a class for an expanded clone.

TRBV30	NA	TRBJ2-1	few	TGTGCCTGGCAGTTAAGGGTCAATGAGCGGTTCTTC	CAWQLRVNERFF
TRBV28	TRBD2	TRBJ2-1	many	TGTGCCAGCAGTTTACTAGCGGAGGACAATGAGCAGTTCTTC	CASSLLAEDNEQFF
TRBV27	TRBD1	TRBJ2-7	medium-sized	TGTGCCAGCAGCCACCGGGGTCGGACAGGGAACTACGAGCAGTACTTC	CASSHRGRTGNYEQYF
TRBV4-1	TRBD1	TRBJ2-7	few	TGCGCCAGCAGCCATGGACAGGGAGTCTCCTACGATCAGTACTTC	CASSHGQGVSYDQYF
TRBV6-2/TRBV6-3	TRBD1	TRBJ2-5	few	TGTGCCAGCAGTGCACTACAGGGGGCTCGGGATACCCAGTACTTC	CASSALQGARDTQYF
TRBV6-2/TRBV6-3	NA	TRBJ2-2	medium-sized	TGTGCCAGCAGTTACGACAGAGGTGGGACCGGGGAGCTGTTTTTT	CASSYDRGGTGELFF
TRBV11-2	TRBD2	TRBJ2-1	few	TGTGCCAGCAGCACACTAGCGGGAACGAACAGATTCTACAATGAGCAGTTCTTC	CASSTLAGTNRFYNEQFF
TRBV7-9	TRBD1	TRBJ1-1	medium-sized	TGTGCCAGCAGCACCGGACAGGTCGATGCTTTCTTT	CASSTGQVDAFF
TRBV5-5	NA	TRBJ2-7	NA	TGTGCCAGCAGACCTCTCGGGAAACTTTCCTACGAGCAGTACTTC	CASRPLGKLSYEQYF
TRBV7-3	TRBD1	TRBJ1-6	many	TGTGCCAGCAGCTTCTCAACAGGGGATTCACCCCTCCACTTT	CASSFSTGDSPLHF
TRBV19	NA	TRBJ1-5	many	TGTGCCAGTAGTATCTTAAGAACCAATAATCAGCCCCAGCATTTT	CASSILRTNNQPQHF
TRBV27	NA	TRBJ1-1	few	TGTGCCAGCAGTTTATCAAGGTACACTGAAGCTTTCTTT	CASSLSRYTEAFF
TRBV10-1	NA	TRBJ2-7	medium-sized	TGCGCCAGCAGTGAGTCCGGGGGAAGGTCCTACGAGCAGTACTTC	CASSESGGRSYEQYF
TRBV6-1	NA	TRBJ2-7	NA	TGTGCCAGCAGAAACAGGGATCCCTACGAGCAGTACTTC	CASRNRDPYEQYF
TRBV6-2/TRBV6-3	NA	TRBJ1-3	medium-sized	TGTGCCAGCAGTTATGGAGAGGTCTCCGCTGGAAACACCATATATTTT	CASSYGEVSAGNTIYF
TRBV5-5	TRBD1	TRBJ2-3	few	TGTGCCAGCAGCTACTGGGACAGTACTACAGATACGCAGTATTTT	CASSYWDSTTDTQYF
TRBV6-1	TRBD2	TRBJ2-3	medium-sized	TGTGCCAGCGGCGAACTAGCGGGAGGCACAGATACGCAGTATTTT	CASGELAGGTDTQYF
TRBV27	TRBD1	TRBJ2-1	NA	TGTGCCAGCAGGACAGGGGCGGTCAATGAGCAGTTCTTC	CASRTGAVNEQFF
TRBV28	NA	TRBJ1-4	medium-sized	TGTGCCAGCAGTACGACAACAACTAATGAAAAACTGTTTTTT	CASSTTTTNEKLFF
TRBV4-2	NA	TRBJ2-1	NA	TGTGCCAGCAGCCAAGTCGGGGGGCTACCCTACAATGAGCAGTTCTTC	CASSQVGGLPYNEQFF
TRBV28	NA	TRBJ1-2	NA	TGTGCCAGCAGCCTAGGGGCAGGGGCCCCCTATGGCTACACCTTC	CASSLGAGAPYGYTF
TRBV11-2	TRBD2	TRBJ2-1	once	TGTGCCAGCAGCACACTAGCGCGAACGAACAGATTCTACAATGAGCAGTTCTTC	CASSTLARTNRFYNEQFF
TRBV5-4	TRBD1	TRBJ1-4	NA	TGTGCCAGCAGCGAAACAGGGGATGAAAAACTGTTTTTT	CASSETGDEKLFF
TRBV5-1	TRBD2	TRBJ2-5	few	TGCGCCAGCAGCGGAGGGAGGGGAGAGACCCAGTACTTC	CASSGGRGETQYF
TRBV4-2	TRBD1	TRBJ2-1	NA	TGTGCCAGCAGCCTACAGTACAGGGGTGGGAACAATGAGCAGTTCTTC	CASSLQYRGGNNEQFF
TRBV4-2	NA	TRBJ2-5	few	TGTGCCAGCAGCCAAGATTGGGGGGTAGAGACCCAGTACTTC	CASSQDWGVETQYF